The 7 T cell receptor beta chains below all came from one sample that was sequenced in a study. Using its own MiXCR run on the 5' RACE reads, TCRdb lists one record per CDR3 protein. The profile covers about 50,000 distinct CDR3 sequences, with more than 15% appearing a single time and over 2% taken by the ten largest. Sequencing was performed on naive CD4+ T cells sorted from blood. Subset specified: naive CD4+ T cells, CD4+CD45RA+CD25-. These receptors were taken from a female donor with breast cancer.

As concerns this clonotype: At one end the junction does not follow the germline gene, possibly because of a read error. This chain connects TRBV6-2 or TRBV6-3 to TRBJ1-2, with D unclear. CDR3 length equals 13 residues. The germline gives CDR1 MNHEY, CDR2 SVGEGT. CDR3: CASSYSVAYGHTF. CDR3 coding DNA: TGTGCCAGCAGTTACTCGGTCGCCTATGGCCACACCTTC.

This clonotype came up a few times. This chain uses TRBV5-1 with TRBJ1-1, with D possibly TRBD1 on 5 matching bases. V shed 1 base and J shed 0 bases, with 19 bases lying between them. From germline, CDR1 is SGHRS and CDR2 YFSETQ. The CDR3 is 18 amino acids. The CDR3 loop reads CASSLTTGIADMNTEAFF. CDR3 bases: TGCGCCAGCAGCTTGACCACAGGAATAGCCGACATGAACACTGAAGCTTTCTTT.

The chain recombines TRBV20-1 with TRBJ2-3; 11 bases fit TRBD2. The germline CDR1 and CDR2 sequences are DFQATT and SNEGSKA (reference sequence). The J segment lost 4 bases and the V segment lost 6 bases, leaving 15 bases of the junction unmatched. There are 17 residues in the CDR3. The CDR3 loop is CSATSSYSGGAADTQYF. The CDR3 DNA is TGCAGTGCCACTTCATCATATAGCGGGGGGGCAGCAGATACGCAGTATTTT.

The chain uses TRBV5-1 and TRBJ2-3, with D possibly called TRBD1 or TRBD2 (7 bases each). The CDR3 spans 13 residues. V was shortened by 6 bases and J by 6 bases, with 14 bases between the two germline ends. Per the germline V gene, CDR1 is SGHRS and CDR2 is YFSETQ. The CDR3 reads CASKTGRGDTQYF. CDR3 sequence (DNA): TGCGCCAGCAAGACAGGGCGGGGGGATACGCAGTATTTT.

This clonotype was counted a few times. The chain employs TRBV7-9 and TRBJ2-1, with a weak D call TRBD1 (7 bases). Germline CDR1 SEHNR, CDR2 FQNEAQ (reference sequence). V lost 11 bases and J lost 3, with 14 bases in between. The CDR3 extends over 13 amino acids. CDR3 protein: CASAGGNYNEQFF. In DNA form, the CDR3 reads TGTGCCTCGGCAGGGGGGAACTACAATGAGCAGTTCTTC. The full variable domain, completed using reference TRBV7-9 and TRBJ2-1, is DTGVSQNPRHKITKRGQNVTFRCDPISEHNRLYWYRQTLGQGPEFLTYFQNEAQLEKSRLLSDRFSAERPKGSFSTLEIQRTEQGDSAMYLCASAGGNYNEQFFGPGTRLTVL.

Ten or more counts support this clonotype. This chain uses TRBV6-5 with TRBJ2-1; the D gene is possibly TRBD1 (5 bases). Germline loops: CDR1 MNHEY, CDR2 SVGAGI. CDR3 length equals 15 residues. The V gene lost 0 bases and the J gene lost 1 base, with 7 bases spanning the gap. CDR3 sequence: CASSYSGASYNEQFF. Written as DNA, the CDR3 is TGTGCCAGCAGTTACTCAGGGGCTTCCTACAATGAGCAGTTCTTC.

This clonotype was recorded a few times. The rearrangement links TRBV25-1 to TRBJ2-1; 9 bases are shared with TRBD1. The CDR3 loop spans 14 amino acids. Germline V gives CDR1 MGHDK, CDR2 SYGVNS. J was trimmed by 8 bases and V by 5 bases; bases with no gene match: 7. The CDR3 sequence: CASSRDRESHEQFF. CDR3 nucleotide sequence: TGTGCCAGCAGTCGGGACAGGGAAAGCCATGAGCAGTTCTTC. Variable domain in full (rest from reference TRBV25-1 and TRBJ2-1): EADIYQTPRYLVIGTGKKITLECSQTMGHDKMYWYQQDPGMELHLIHYSYGVNSTEKGDLSSESTVSRIRTEHFPLTLESARPSHTSQYLCASSRDRESHEQFFGPGTRLTVL.